One T cell receptor beta chain is described in this entry. Its specificity is not known. The data were produced by immunoSEQ multiplex PCR, yet TCRdb's version contains in-frame clones alone and is incomplete. This table has around 450,000 clones, about 91% appearing once. This sample was taken from a study of Ad26.COV2.S vaccination and SARS-CoV-2 variants. About the research overall: Enrollment placed the donor in the COV1001 Ad26.COV2.S trial arm. Recipients of Ad26.COV2.S got it intramuscularly, once or twice 56 days apart.

Study-wide findings and caveats: The authors reported substantial breadth in spike-specific CD8+ and CD4+ T cell responses after vaccination.

This sample's treatment: roughly 20 received Ad26.COV2.S at low or high dose, single or two shots; about 5 received placebo; per-sample allocation not given. All samples were drawn on day 63, counting from the first vaccine or placebo injection. The V and J ends lost 0 bases and 8 bases respectively, with 13 bases between them. The CDR3 has 14 amino acids. Germline CDR1 reads SGHAT; CDR2 reads FQNNGV. The chain employs TRBV11-2 and TRBJ1-2; the D is unclear. The receptor's source is a person between 18 and 65 years old who received the Ad26.COV2.S COVID-19 vaccine or a placebo. The material sequenced was peripheral blood, taken in a trial of Ad26.COV2.S vaccine versus placebo. In DNA form, the CDR3 reads TGTGCCAGCAGCTTAGACAGAGAGACCGGGGGCTACACCTTC. Protein: CASSLDRETGGYTF.